These T cell receptor beta chains were read from a single sample in a study of blood T cells in healthy people across ages. TCRdb analysed the 5' RACE reads with MiXCR anew, one entry per CDR3 protein. The data contain about 1.4 million distinct CDR3 sequences, around 55% of them singletons. The sample taken for sequencing was blood. Receptors were obtained from a man aged 18 to 30 in good health. CDR3s include the opening cysteine and the closing phenylalanine or tryptophan. D genes are given only for firm matches. Clone size appears in some rows only: once, few, many, or a class for an expanded clone.

abundance: -; v_gene: TRBV18; j_gene: TRBJ2-7; d_gene: -; CDR3nt: TGTGCCAGCTCAATACAGGGAGTAGGGTACGAGCAGTACTTC; CDR3aa: CASSIQGVGYEQYF
abundance: once; v_gene: TRBV20-1; j_gene: TRBJ2-1; d_gene: -; CDR3nt: TGCAGTGCTGAGCCGCTTGTGACATACAATGAGCAGTTCTTC; CDR3aa: CSAEPLVTYNEQFF
abundance: -; v_gene: TRBV7-9; j_gene: TRBJ2-7; d_gene: -; CDR3nt: TGTGTCAGCAGCTCCCTCCGGATAGGATTCTCCCCAAGCTACGAGCAGTACTTC; CDR3aa: CVSSSLRIGFSPSYEQYF
abundance: few; v_gene: TRBV20-1; j_gene: TRBJ1-2; d_gene: TRBD1; CDR3nt: TGCAGTGCTAGAGATTCGAGGACAGGGAACTATGGCTACACCTTC; CDR3aa: CSARDSRTGNYGYTF
abundance: -; v_gene: TRBV7-2; j_gene: TRBJ2-7; d_gene: -; CDR3nt: TGTGCCAGCAACAGAGGGGAGGGGGGCGATACCTACGAGCAGTACTTC; CDR3aa: CASNRGEGGDTYEQYF
abundance: -; v_gene: TRBV9; j_gene: TRBJ2-2; d_gene: -; CDR3nt: TGTGCCAGCAGCGTATTACGGAACACCGGGGAGCTGTTTTTT; CDR3aa: CASSVLRNTGELFF
abundance: -; v_gene: TRBV12-3/TRBV12-4; j_gene: TRBJ2-5; d_gene: -; CDR3nt: TGTGCCAGCAGTGTTCGAAGGGATCCAGAGACCCAATACTTC; CDR3aa: CASSVRRDPETQYF
abundance: -; v_gene: TRBV4-1; j_gene: TRBJ1-1; d_gene: -; CDR3nt: TGCGCCAGCAGCCCCCGGGGGGTGGGGACTGAAGCTTTCTTT; CDR3aa: CASSPRGVGTEAFF
abundance: -; v_gene: TRBV3-1; j_gene: TRBJ2-2; d_gene: -; CDR3nt: TGTGCCAGCAGCCAAACGCGTAATCCTGCCGGGGAGCTGTTTTTT; CDR3aa: CASSQTRNPAGELFF
abundance: -; v_gene: TRBV4-1; j_gene: TRBJ2-3; d_gene: -; CDR3nt: TGCGCCAGCAGCCAAGATCGCCCCAAGAGGTCGCAGTATTTT; CDR3aa: CASSQDRPKRSQYF
abundance: few; v_gene: TRBV3-1; j_gene: TRBJ2-5; d_gene: TRBD2; CDR3nt: TGTGCCAGCAGCCGTGATAGACTAGCGGGAGAGACCCAGTACTTC; CDR3aa: CASSRDRLAGETQYF
abundance: -; v_gene: TRBV18; j_gene: TRBJ2-1; d_gene: TRBD1; CDR3nt: TGTGCCGGAAGACAGGGGAATGAGCAGTTCTTC; CDR3aa: CAGRQGNEQFF
abundance: -; v_gene: TRBV24-1; j_gene: TRBJ1-1; d_gene: -; CDR3nt: TGTGCCACCAGTGATTTGCTATCCTCCGTGGGGGCTTTCTTT; CDR3aa: CATSDLLSSVGAFF
abundance: few; v_gene: TRBV5-1; j_gene: TRBJ1-1; d_gene: -; CDR3nt: TGCGCCAGCAGCTTGGGACCGCAGAACACTGAAGCTTTCTTT; CDR3aa: CASSLGPQNTEAFF
abundance: -; v_gene: TRBV4-1; j_gene: TRBJ2-3; d_gene: TRBD1; CDR3nt: TGCGCCAGCAGCCGCGACAGGGGGAGGGGGACAGATACGCAGTATTTT; CDR3aa: CASSRDRGRGTDTQYF
abundance: -; v_gene: TRBV6-5; j_gene: TRBJ2-3; d_gene: TRBD1; CDR3nt: TGTGCCAGCAGCGTCGGACAGGCGGTAGATACGCAGTATTTT; CDR3aa: CASSVGQAVDTQYF
abundance: -; v_gene: TRBV9; j_gene: TRBJ2-4; d_gene: -; CDR3nt: TGTGCCAGCAGCACAGAACTAGTTTTTGAGCAGTACTTC; CDR3aa: CASSTELVFEQYF
abundance: -; v_gene: TRBV15; j_gene: TRBJ2-4; d_gene: -; CDR3nt: TGTGCCACCAGCAGAGCAATGGAGTCCAAAAACATTGAGTACTTC; CDR3aa: CATSRAMESKNIEYF
abundance: few; v_gene: TRBV4-2; j_gene: TRBJ1-2; d_gene: -; CDR3nt: TGTGCCAGCAGCCCTTGCTGGGGACCTAACTATGGCTACACCTTC; CDR3aa: CASSPCWGPNYGYTF
abundance: -; v_gene: TRBV29-1; j_gene: TRBJ1-2; d_gene: -; CDR3nt: TGCAGCGTTGCGTCACTCCTTACTTATGGCTACACCTTC; CDR3aa: CSVASLLTYGYTF
abundance: -; v_gene: TRBV24-1; j_gene: TRBJ1-2; d_gene: TRBD1; CDR3nt: TGTGCCACCAGTGATTCACAGGGGGCAGATTGGAGCGGCTACACCTTC; CDR3aa: CATSDSQGADWSGYTF
abundance: -; v_gene: TRBV24-1; j_gene: TRBJ2-1; d_gene: -; CDR3nt: TGTGCCACCAGTGAAGGGACTTACCGTGAGCAGTTCTTC; CDR3aa: CATSEGTYREQFF
abundance: -; v_gene: TRBV12-3/TRBV12-4; j_gene: TRBJ2-7; d_gene: -; CDR3nt: TGTGCCAGCAGCCGTACTGACTTATACGAGCAGTACTTC; CDR3aa: CASSRTDLYEQYF
abundance: few; v_gene: TRBV5-1; j_gene: TRBJ2-4; d_gene: TRBD1; CDR3nt: TGCGCCAGCAGCCCGATGCCTGGACAGGAAAACATTCAGTACTTC; CDR3aa: CASSPMPGQENIQYF
abundance: -; v_gene: TRBV6-4; j_gene: TRBJ2-1; d_gene: TRBD2; CDR3nt: TGTGCCAGCAGTACCTACCCAGGACTAGCGGGGGGGTACAATGAGCAGTTCTTC; CDR3aa: CASSTYPGLAGGYNEQFF
abundance: -; v_gene: TRBV14; j_gene: TRBJ1-1; d_gene: -; CDR3nt: TGTGCCAGCAGCCAAGATTCAGTCCCCGAACGAACGTGGAACACTGAAGCTTTCTTT; CDR3aa: CASSQDSVPERTWNTEAFF
abundance: few; v_gene: TRBV29-1; j_gene: TRBJ1-1; d_gene: TRBD1; CDR3nt: TGCAGCGTAACGGGACAGGGGGCGGTGAACACTGAAGCTTTCTTT; CDR3aa: CSVTGQGAVNTEAFF
abundance: -; v_gene: TRBV4-3; j_gene: TRBJ1-5; d_gene: -; CDR3nt: TGCGCCAGCAGCCAAGAACCGGGGCCGAATAGCAATCAGCCCCAGCATTTT; CDR3aa: CASSQEPGPNSNQPQHF
abundance: -; v_gene: TRBV20-1; j_gene: TRBJ1-5; d_gene: TRBD1; CDR3nt: TGCAGTGCTAGGGTTGACAGGGAAGGTCAGCCCCAGCATTTT; CDR3aa: CSARVDREGQPQHF